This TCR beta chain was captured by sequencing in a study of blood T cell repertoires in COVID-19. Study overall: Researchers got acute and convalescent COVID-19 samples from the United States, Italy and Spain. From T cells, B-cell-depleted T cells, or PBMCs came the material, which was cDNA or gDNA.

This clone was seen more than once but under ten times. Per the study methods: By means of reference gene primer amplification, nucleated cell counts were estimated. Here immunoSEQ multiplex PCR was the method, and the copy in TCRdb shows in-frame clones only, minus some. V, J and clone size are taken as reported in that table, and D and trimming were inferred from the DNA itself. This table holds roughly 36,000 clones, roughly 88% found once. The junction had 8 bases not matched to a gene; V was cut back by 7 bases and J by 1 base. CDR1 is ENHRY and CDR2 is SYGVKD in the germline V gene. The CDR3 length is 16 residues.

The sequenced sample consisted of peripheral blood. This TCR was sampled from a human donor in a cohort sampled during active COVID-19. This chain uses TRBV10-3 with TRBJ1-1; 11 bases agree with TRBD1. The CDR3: CAITGQGANENTEAFF. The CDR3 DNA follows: TGTGCCATCACTGGACAGGGGGCGAATGAGAACACTGAAGCTTTCTTT.